This TCR beta chain was recovered during a study of T cells after yellow fever vaccination. After removal of 6 bases from V and 4 bases from J, the junction contained 9 bases not matched to a gene. The CDR3 sequence is 15 residues long. This clonotype has just a few counts. Its antigen is currently unknown. General study findings and limits: The presence of abundant clonotypes contaminating from the bulk population was possible in FACS-sorted repertoires.

TCRdb passed the 5' RACE reads through MiXCR, listing each CDR3 protein once. The sample consists of roughly 240,000 distinct CDR3 sequences, over 6.5% of them appearing once. This clonotype was obtained from a man between 25 and 39 years old who received the YFV17D yellow fever vaccine. The chain is built from TRBV12-3 or TRBV12-4 and TRBJ2-3; TRBD1 aligns across 8 bases. The sample here was CD4+ T cells sorted from PBMCs, taken on the day of the yellow fever booster vaccination. CDR3 bases: TGTGCCAGCAGCCCAGGACAGGGCGGCGCAGATACGCAGTATTTT. Translation: CASSPGQGGADTQYF.